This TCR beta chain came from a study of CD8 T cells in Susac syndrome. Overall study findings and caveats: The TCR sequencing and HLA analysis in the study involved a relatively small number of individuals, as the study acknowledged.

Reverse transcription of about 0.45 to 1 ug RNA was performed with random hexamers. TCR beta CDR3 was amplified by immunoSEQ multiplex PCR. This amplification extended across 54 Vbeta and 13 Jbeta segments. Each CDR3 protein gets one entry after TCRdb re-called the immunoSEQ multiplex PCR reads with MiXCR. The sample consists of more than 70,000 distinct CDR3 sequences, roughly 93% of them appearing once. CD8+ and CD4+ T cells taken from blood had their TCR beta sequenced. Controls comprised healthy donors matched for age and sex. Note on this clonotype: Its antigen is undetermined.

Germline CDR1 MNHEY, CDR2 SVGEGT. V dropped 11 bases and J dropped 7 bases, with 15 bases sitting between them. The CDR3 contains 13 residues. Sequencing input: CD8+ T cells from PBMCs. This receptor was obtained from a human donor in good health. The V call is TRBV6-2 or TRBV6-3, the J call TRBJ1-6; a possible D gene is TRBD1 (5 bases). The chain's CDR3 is CAGAGGTNSPLHF. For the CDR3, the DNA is TGTGCCGGGGCCGGGGGAACGAATTCACCCCTCCACTTT.